These 26 T cell receptor beta chains originate from one sample sequenced in a study of blood T cell repertoires in COVID-19. The table came from immunoSEQ multiplex PCR; TCRdb's copy has only in-frame clones and leaves some out. In the table there are about 68,000 clones, roughly 85% of which are singletons. The sample comprised peripheral blood. The receptor set was obtained from a man aged 50 to 60 with acute or convalescent COVID-19.

The V gene is TRBV4-2, the J gene TRBJ2-1; 11 bases are shared with TRBD2. J lost 1 base, V lost 4 bases, and 6 bases had no gene match. The CDR3 totals 17 residues. Germline V gene lookup returns CDR1 LGHNA and CDR2 YNFKEQ. The CDR3 DNA is TGTGCCAGCAGCCGATTAGCGGGGGGGCCGTCCTACAATGAGCAGTTCTTC. This translates into CASSRLAGGPSYNEQFF.

This chain connects TRBV27 to TRBJ2-2, with 7 bases identical to TRBD2. Germline assignment: CDR1 MNHEY and CDR2 SMNVEV (reference sequence). V shed 1 base, J shed 1 base, and the junction held 0 bases outside the gene matches. The CDR3 runs to 15 residues. CDR3 sequence: CASSLWEGNTGELFF. The DNA of the CDR3 is TGTGCCAGCAGTTTATGGGAGGGGAACACCGGGGAGCTGTTTTTT.

The genes are TRBV29-1 and TRBJ2-1; the match to TRBD1 covers 11 bases. Trimming at V came to 1 base and at J to 7 bases, leaving 3 bases not matched to a gene. Germline V lookup: CDR1 SQVTM, CDR2 ANQGSEA. There are 14 residues in the CDR3. CDR3 sequence (DNA): TGCAGCGTTGAAGCCGGGACAGGGGGTAATGAGCAGTTCTTC. This sequence encodes CSVEAGTGGNEQFF.

This rearrangement joins TRBV7-3 to TRBJ2-3; D remains ambiguous. The germline V and J ends were trimmed by 5 bases and 2 bases, with 11 bases remaining between them. CDR3 length: 14 amino acids. The germline gives CDR1 SGHTA, CDR2 FQGTGA. The chain's CDR3 is CASSLPGFTDTQYF. In DNA form, the CDR3 reads TGTGCCAGCAGCCTCCCCGGGTTCACAGATACGCAGTATTTT. The full variable domain, with the rest looked up from reference TRBV7-3 and TRBJ2-3, is GAGVSQTPSNKVTEKGKYVELRCDPISGHTALYWYRQSLGQGPEFLIYFQGTGAADDSGLPNDRFFAVRPEGSVSTLKIQRTERGDSAVYLCASSLPGFTDTQYFGPGTRLTVL.

The V and J genes are TRBV9 and TRBJ2-6; a weak D match, TRBD1 (6 bases). The CDR3 loop spans 16 amino acids. Germline-derived CDR1 and CDR2 are SGDLS and YYNGEE. V shed 2 bases and J shed 2 bases, with 11 bases lying between them. The CDR3 DNA follows: TGTGCCAGCAGCGTTACAGGGAGAACTGGGGCCAACGTCCTGACTTTC. This codes for CASSVTGRTGANVLTF.

The sample holds one count of this clone. This chain uses TRBV6-5 with TRBJ2-2; D perhaps matches TRBD2 (5 bases). The CDR3 is 14 amino acids. V lost 5 bases to trimming and J lost 1 base, with 8 bases between them. Per germline, CDR1 MNHEY and CDR2 SVGAGI. The CDR3 nucleotides are TGTGCCAGCAGTCGGACTGTGAACACCGGGGAGCTGTTTTTT. Translating it yields CASSRTVNTGELFF.

CDR3 loop: CASGLGEGNIQYF. CDR3 DNA: TGTGCTAGTGGTTTGGGGGAGGGCAACATTCAGTACTTC. V usage is TRBV12-5 and J usage is TRBJ2-4; 7 bases are a match to TRBD2. There are 13 residues in the CDR3. The ends lost 1 base at V and 7 bases at J; junction bases unmatched: 1. Germline values: CDR1 LGHNT, CDR2 FRNRAP.

This chain links TRBV6-6 with TRBJ2-3; 10 bases fit TRBD2. V was pared by 7 bases and J by 0 bases, with 7 bases of the junction left unmatched. CDR3 length: 16 amino acids. Germline CDR1 reads MNHNY; CDR2 reads SVGAGI (reference sequence). In nucleotides, the CDR3 is TGTGCCAGCACCAAAACTAGCGGGGCTAGCACAGATACGCAGTATTTT. Translation gives CASTKTSGASTDTQYF.

This chain uses TRBV3-1 (or the pseudogene TRBV3-2) with TRBJ2-4; weak D call: TRBD1 (5 bases). The ends were cut back, 1 base at V and 2 bases at J, with 15 bases in the middle. Per germline, CDR1 LGHDT and CDR2 YNNKEL (reference sequence). This CDR3 has 17 amino acids. DNA of the CDR3: TGTGCCAGCAGCCAAGGTCCAGGGCTCCAAACCAAAAACATTCAGTACTTC. Its translation is CASSQGPGLQTKNIQYF.

The chain links TRBV2 to TRBJ2-1; 7 nucleotides line up with TRBD1. Germline loops: CDR1 SNHLY, CDR2 FYNNEI. The CDR3 totals 14 residues. V trimming: 2 bases; J trimming: 8 bases; junction bases outside the gene matches: 6. Here the CDR3 reads CASSENPTGDEQFF. In DNA, the CDR3 is TGTGCCAGCAGTGAAAACCCTACAGGGGATGAGCAGTTCTTC. Looking up the rest from reference TRBV2 and TRBJ2-1 gives the full variable domain: EPEVTQTPSHQVTQMGQEVILRCVPISNHLYFYWYRQILGQKVEFLVSFYNNEISEKSEIFDDQFSVERPDGSNFTLKIRSTKLEDSAMYFCASSENPTGDEQFFGPGTRLTVL.

V is TRBV6-1 and J is TRBJ2-7; D is undetermined. The CDR3 length is 12 residues. CDR1 is MNHNS, CDR2 SASEGT, per germline. V lost 3 bases, J lost 4 bases, and 7 bases lay in between. The CDR3, as DNA: TGTGCCAGCAGTGACCCCGGGTACGAGCAGTACGTC. This gives the protein CASSDPGYEQYV.

The V and J genes are TRBV12-5 and TRBJ2-3; no definite D call. This CDR3 has 16 residues. The germline CDR1 and CDR2 sequences are LGHNT and FRNRAP. Between the trimmed V and J ends, which lost 3 bases and 4 bases, there was a span of 17 bases. CDR3 in amino acids: CASGFFQLGPSDTQYF. CDR3 nucleotide sequence: TGTGCTAGTGGTTTCTTCCAGCTGGGCCCATCAGATACGCAGTATTTT.

The rearrangement joins TRBV19 to TRBJ2-3; 10 positions match TRBD2. Germline CDR1 LNHDA, CDR2 SQIVND (reference sequence). This CDR3 region has 15 residues. Trimming removed 5 bases from V and 6 bases from J; junction bases left unmatched: 8. CDR3 residues: CASSALAGNRDTQYF. The CDR3 coding sequence is TGTGCCAGTAGTGCACTAGCGGGGAATAGGGATACGCAGTATTTT.

V usage is TRBV24-1 and J usage is TRBJ2-5; 10 bases fit TRBD2. The trim removed 7 bases at V and 7 bases at J, leaving 8 bases unmatched. The CDR3 loop spans 14 amino acids. Germline CDR1 is KGHDR and CDR2 is SFDVKD. The CDR3 DNA reads TGTGCCACCAGCCTGACTAGCGGGCCCCCGACCCAGTACTTC. It is translated as CATSLTSGPPTQYF.

The chain has TRBV27 and TRBJ2-5; D ambiguous. CDR1 MNHEY and CDR2 SMNVEV come from the germline V gene (reference sequence). Trimming stripped 4 bases from V and 4 bases from J, with 13 bases between. The CDR3 sequence is 14 residues long. The CDR3 loop reads CASSSPSRGETQYF. The CDR3 nucleotides read TGTGCCAGCAGTTCACCCAGTAGAGGAGAGACCCAGTACTTC.

V is TRBV29-1 and J is TRBJ2-5; D might be TRBD2 (5 bases). V dropped 7 bases and J dropped 2 bases, with 20 bases sitting between them. In germline, CDR1 is SQVTM, CDR2 ANQGSEA. CDR3 length: 15 amino acids. In nucleotides, the CDR3 is TGCAGCGCCGAAAACATTGGACTGTCACAAGAGACCCAGTACTTC. Its translation: CSAENIGLSQETQYF.

The chain recombines TRBV24-1 with TRBJ2-1; 7 bases align to TRBD1. The germline gives CDR1 KGHDR, CDR2 SFDVKD. V was clipped by 3 bases and J by 7 bases; unmatched bases: 8. This CDR3 is 15 amino acids long. The CDR3 DNA follows: TGTGCCACCAGTGATCGAGGGGGCGCGAGAAATGAGCAGTTCTTC. This translates into CATSDRGGARNEQFF.

V gene TRBV20-1 combines with J gene TRBJ2-7; TRBD1 agrees at 7 bases. With V trimmed by 3 bases and J by 4 bases, 3 bases remained unmatched. The CDR3 loop spans 12 amino acids. CDR1 DFQATT and CDR2 SNEGSKA come from the germline V gene (reference sequence). The chain's CDR3 is CSASHRGYEQYF. CDR3 DNA: TGCAGTGCTAGTCACAGGGGATACGAGCAGTACTTC.

The V call is TRBV30, the J call TRBJ1-2, with TRBD1 matching over 7 bases. Losses at the gene ends were 0 bases for V and 6 bases for J; bases not matched to a gene: 7. The CDR3 has 14 residues. Germline V gives CDR1 GTSNPN, CDR2 SVGIG (reference sequence). CDR3 residues: CAWSVRGGVDGYTF. The CDR3 DNA follows: TGTGCCTGGAGTGTACGAGGGGGCGTCGATGGCTACACCTTC.

This clone was counted between two and nine times. The V gene is TRBV24-1, the J gene TRBJ2-1; 7 nucleotides align to TRBD2. The CDR3 consists of 14 residues. Germline V gene data show CDR1 as KGHDR and CDR2 as SFDVKD. The junction had 1 base not matched to a gene; V was cut back by 2 bases and J by 4 bases. The CDR3 protein is CATSDWEGYNEQFF. CDR3 in DNA: TGTGCCACCAGTGATTGGGAGGGTTACAATGAGCAGTTCTTC.

This rearrangement joins TRBV5-6 to TRBJ2-2; no clear D. The V end lost 0 bases, the J end lost 6 bases, and 9 bases lay between the germline ends. CDR3 length: 14 amino acids. Germline-derived CDR1 and CDR2 are SGHDT and YYEEEE. As DNA, the CDR3 is TGTGCCAGCAGCTTGGACACCTTTCCCGGGGAGCTGTTTTTT. Its protein product is CASSLDTFPGELFF.

The rearrangement links TRBV18 to TRBJ1-1, with D possibly being TRBD1 (6 bases). V lost 3 bases and J lost 11, with 22 bases in between. From germline, CDR1 is KGHSH and CDR2 LQKENI. The CDR3 covers 15 residues. CDR3 bases: TGTGCCAGCTCACCTGGACCAGAGAGGGGGTGGGATGCTTTCTTT. This translates into CASSPGPERGWDAFF. Combining the CDR3 with reference TRBV18 and TRBJ1-1 gives the whole variable domain NAGVMQNPRHLVRRRGQEARLRCSPMKGHSHVYWYRQLPEEGLKFMVYLQKENIIDESGMPKERFSAEFPKEGPSILRIQQVVRGDSAAYFCASSPGPERGWDAFFGQGTRLTVV.

The rearrangement joins TRBV2 to TRBJ1-2; weak D call: TRBD1 (5 bases). Germline V gene sequence: CDR1 SNHLY, CDR2 FYNNEI. The CDR3 spans 13 residues. Trimming pared 8 bases from V and 4 bases from J, leaving 14 bases between. The CDR3: CASGRGLIYGYTF. The CDR3 bases are TGTGCCAGCGGACGGGGACTTATCTATGGCTACACCTTC.

The chain is built from TRBV5-1 and TRBJ1-1; D possibly corresponds to TRBD1 (5 bases). The CDR3 is 14 residues long. CDR1 and CDR2 from the germline V gene are SGHRS and YFSETQ. Trimming cost V 2 bases and J 1 base, with 9 bases left between them. CDR3 in amino acids: CASSFREGNTEAFF. DNA of the CDR3: TGCGCCAGCAGCTTCAGGGAAGGGAACACTGAAGCTTTCTTT.

This chain joins TRBV3-1 (or the pseudogene TRBV3-2) and TRBJ2-2, with 12 nucleotides matching TRBD1. Germline loops: CDR1 LGHDT, CDR2 YNNKEL (reference sequence). The CDR3 runs to 18 residues. J lost 5 bases, V lost 3 bases, and 10 bases had no gene match. CDR3 region: CASSQKGQGALVTGELFF. Here the CDR3 DNA reads TGTGCCAGCAGCCAGAAGGGACAGGGGGCGTTAGTAACCGGGGAGCTGTTTTTT.

This chain links TRBV10-2 with TRBJ2-4, with TRBD1 identical over 7 bases. The length of the CDR3 is 14 residues. The germline gives CDR1 WSHSY, CDR2 SAAADI. Unmatched junction bases numbered 5, after V lost 8 bases and J lost 1 base. The CDR3 region has the DNA TGCGCCAGCCAGGAGACAGGGGCCAAAAACATTCAGTACTTC. Amino acid sequence: CASQETGAKNIQYF.